Given below is one T cell receptor beta chain in context. The antigen remains unidentified. The data were obtained in a study of cytomegalovirus exposure and HLA in healthy donors. Study-wide background: Most genotyped donors, 75% to 85% of around 370, had Caucasian-associated genetic ancestry.

Study findings and constraints: The study flagged 150 to 200 TCR beta chains as cytomegalovirus-associated. With DRB1 most and HLA-C fewest, TCR association rates differed between HLA loci in a later analysis. Data from an earlier analysis indicated that most TCR beta V segments were productive either about 87% or about 30% of the time.

This CDR3 region has 14 residues. CDR1 is MNHEY, CDR2 SMNVEV, per germline (reference sequence). Trimming removed 7 bases from V and 0 bases from J, with 13 bases in between. PCR employed 60 Vbeta and 13 Jbeta primers. Sequenced by immunoSEQ multiplex PCR; TCRdb stores in-frame clones only, minus some. The data contain fewer than 120,000 clones, more than 70% of them seen just once; the ten biggest clones take up around 2.9%. This rearrangement joins TRBV27 to TRBJ2-7; weak D call: TRBD1 (5 bases). The clonotype originates from a woman in her fifties or sixties in good health and CMV-seropositive. The sample consisted of PBMCs. CDR3 loop: CASKKGVDSYEQYF. The DNA for the CDR3 is TGTGCCAGCAAAAAAGGGGTGGACTCCTACGAGCAGTACTTC.